This TCR beta chain was identified during a study of T-cell memory formation after mild COVID-19. Constant-segment primers and 5'RACE yielded cDNA libraries for TCR alpha and TCR beta, each carrying sample barcodes and UMIs. TCRdb passed the 5' RACE reads through MiXCR, listing each CDR3 protein once. The sample carries about 400,000 distinct CDR3 sequences, around 17% recorded once. This clonotype was found a few times. Its antigen is as yet unknown. V lost 4 bases, J lost 4 bases, and 8 bases stayed unmatched. The germline V gene encodes CDR1 MGHRA and CDR2 YSYEKL. CDR3 length: 16 residues. The study, taken as a whole, reports: The study detected some responding clones in pre-infection memory, suggesting cross-reactive memory joined.

The V gene is TRBV4-1, the J gene TRBJ2-3, with TRBD1 matching over 10 bases. The sequence derives from a man between 18 and 29 years old who had mild COVID-19 (a few samples of this study predate the infection). Cell type and time point are not known. Material for sequencing was PBMCs or a T cell subset sorted from them (not recorded which). CDR3 sequence (DNA): TGCGCCAGCAGCCGCCCGACAGGGGGCTTCGCAGATACGCAGTATTTT. Translated: CASSRPTGGFADTQYF.